What follows are 31 T cell receptor beta chains derived from one specimen sequenced in a study of cytomegalovirus exposure and HLA in healthy donors. Primers included in the PCR were 60 Vbeta and 13 Jbeta primers. TCRdb's copy holds only in-frame clones and misses some; the assay was immunoSEQ multiplex PCR. The repertoire holds under 150,000 clones, with over 65% as singletons. Material: PBMCs. The receptors stem from a male donor in good health and CMV-seronegative.

This chain links TRBV7-9 with TRBJ2-1; 8 bases are a match to TRBD2. The CDR3 contains 15 residues. CDR1 and CDR2 from the germline V gene are SEHNR and FQNEAQ (reference sequence). V lost 7 bases to trimming and J lost 0 bases; unmatched junction nucleotides: 5. The CDR3 reads CASTRSGSSYNEQFF. CDR3 sequence (DNA): TGTGCCAGCACAAGGAGCGGGAGCTCCTACAATGAGCAGTTCTTC.

V gene TRBV4-3 combines with J gene TRBJ2-7; 7 nucleotides match TRBD2. Looked up from germline, CDR1 is LGHNA and CDR2 is YSLEER. The junction had 16 bases not matched to a gene; V was cut back by 4 bases and J by 7 bases. This CDR3 spans 16 amino acids. For the CDR3, the DNA is TGCGCCAGCAGCCCGCAAGAGCAGGGAGGGCCCGGGGAGCAGTACTTC. Its translation is CASSPQEQGGPGEQYF.

This clone has just a few counts. The chain carries TRBV7-2 and TRBJ1-4; no reliable D call. Per the germline V gene, CDR1 is SGHTA and CDR2 is FQGNSA. The CDR3 sequence is 17 residues long. Trimming cost V 1 base and J 0 bases, with 12 bases left between them. CDR3: CASSLEAQSSTNEKLFF. In nucleotides, the CDR3 is TGTGCCAGCAGCTTAGAAGCGCAGAGTTCAACTAATGAAAAACTGTTTTTT.

The chain joins TRBV19 to TRBJ2-1; tentatively, D is TRBD1 (6 bases). Germline CDR1 reads LNHDA; CDR2 reads SQIVND (reference sequence). V shed 8 bases and J shed 3 bases, with 14 bases lying between them. CDR3 length equals 14 residues. In DNA form, the CDR3 reads TGTGCCAGTCAGGGTGGGGGCCGCTACAATGAGCAGTTCTTC. It codes for CASQGGGRYNEQFF.

V is TRBV6-5 and J is TRBJ1-1; D is possibly TRBD1 (6 bases). Germline CDR1 MNHEY, CDR2 SVGAGI. CDR3 length: 14 amino acids. Deletions cut 2 bases from V and 1 base from J, with 8 bases between. As DNA, the CDR3 is TGTGCCAGCAGTTACGGGACACCGAACACTGAAGCTTTCTTT. Translating it yields CASSYGTPNTEAFF.

This clone has a single count. V usage is TRBV7-9 and J usage is TRBJ2-2; 7 positions agree with TRBD1. The CDR3 has 17 residues. The germline gives CDR1 SEHNR, CDR2 FQNEAQ (reference sequence). With V trimmed by 4 bases and J by 3 bases, 11 bases remained unmatched. This CDR3 is CASSYYGTDPYTGELFF. The DNA of the CDR3 is TGTGCCAGCAGCTACTACGGGACAGATCCTTACACCGGGGAGCTGTTTTTT.

The gene calls are TRBV4-3 and TRBJ2-3; TRBD2 matches at 9 bases. The CDR3 runs 16 residues. CDR1 is LGHNA, CDR2 YSLEER, per germline. With V trimmed by 1 base and J by 6 bases, 8 bases remained unmatched. This CDR3 is CASSQVLAGTRDTQYF. CDR3 nucleotides: TGCGCCAGCAGCCAAGTTCTAGCGGGAACCCGTGATACGCAGTATTTT.

This chain links TRBV15 with TRBJ2-5; D might be TRBD2 (5 bases). Trimming cost V 0 bases and J 5 bases, with 10 bases left between them. Germline-derived CDR1 and CDR2 are LNHNV and YYDKDF (reference sequence). The CDR3 loop spans 14 amino acids. CDR3 nucleotide sequence: TGTGCCACCAGCAGAGATGCCGTAGCGGAGACCCAGTACTTC. Translating it yields CATSRDAVAETQYF.

This chain connects TRBV5-4 to TRBJ1-2; D call uncertain. CDR3 size: 13 residues. Germline CDR1 SGHNT, CDR2 YYREEE (reference sequence). Trimming took off 0 bases at V and 4 bases at J, with 7 bases between the two ends. CDR3 region: CASSLEQPYGYTF. The CDR3 DNA reads TGTGCCAGCAGCTTGGAACAGCCCTATGGCTACACCTTC.

This clone has just one count. CDR3 amino acids: CASSIGSRVNTEAFF. The DNA for the CDR3 is TGTGCCAGTAGTATAGGGTCCCGGGTCAACACTGAAGCTTTCTTT. The rearrangement uses TRBV19 and TRBJ1-1; no definite D call. V dropped 1 base and J dropped 2 bases, with 11 bases sitting between them. Germline V gene sequence: CDR1 LNHDA, CDR2 SQIVND (reference sequence). The CDR3 has 15 residues.

The chain combines TRBV4-3 with TRBJ1-1; the D gene is possibly TRBD1 (6 bases). The CDR3 is made up of 13 amino acids. V dropped 1 base and J dropped 4 bases, with 7 bases sitting between them. In germline, CDR1 is LGHNA, CDR2 YSLEER. The DNA of the CDR3 is TGCGCCAGCAGCCAAGCAGGGGTCACTGAAGCTTTCTTT. This gives the protein CASSQAGVTEAFF.

The V and J genes are TRBV7-6 and TRBJ2-3, with 12 bases that match TRBD1. After removal of 5 bases from V and 10 bases from J, the junction contained 10 bases not matched to a gene. Germline assignment: CDR1 SGHVS and CDR2 FNYEAQ. This CDR3 has 15 amino acids. The CDR3 DNA reads TGTGCCAGCAGCACAAGGGACAGGGGGCACCTTGCGCAGTATTTT. This gives the protein CASSTRDRGHLAQYF.

The CDR3: CASSFLRGRGPGEQFF. CDR3 in DNA: TGTGCCAGCAGTTTTCTCCGGGGTCGAGGGCCGGGTGAGCAGTTCTTC. This chain uses TRBV27 with TRBJ2-1, with D perhaps TRBD2 (5 bases). Trimming pared 3 bases from V and 9 bases from J, leaving 21 bases between. Germline V gene sequence: CDR1 MNHEY, CDR2 SMNVEV (reference sequence). This CDR3 has 16 amino acids.

This chain's CDR3 is CASSLAPGQTYEQYF. CDR3 sequence (DNA): TGTGCCAGCAGTTTAGCACCGGGACAGACCTACGAGCAGTACTTC. The chain is built from TRBV28 and TRBJ2-7; 7 bases line up with TRBD1. The CDR3 loop spans 15 amino acids. V dropped 2 bases and J dropped 2; count of bases not matched to a gene: 6. Looked up from germline, CDR1 is MDHEN and CDR2 is SYDVKM.

This chain uses TRBV19 with TRBJ2-7; a possible D gene is TRBD1 (5 bases). The CDR3 covers 15 residues. Trimming pared 6 bases from V and 5 bases from J, leaving 20 bases between. In germline, CDR1 is LNHDA, CDR2 SQIVND (reference sequence). The CDR3 region is CASRKSRGSGHEQYF. Here the CDR3 DNA reads TGTGCCAGTAGAAAATCAAGGGGAAGTGGTCACGAGCAGTACTTC.

This sequence joins TRBV7-9 and TRBJ1-2; no firm D call. The CDR3 contains 12 residues. Trimming removed 2 bases from V and 3 bases from J, with 4 bases in between. Germline V CDR1 and CDR2: SEHNR, FQNEAQ (reference sequence). The CDR3 sequence: CASSLSDYGYTF. CDR3 in DNA: TGTGCCAGCAGCTTATCCGACTATGGCTACACCTTC.

This chain joins TRBV7-8 and TRBJ2-7, with 10 nucleotides matching TRBD1. With 3 bases clipped from V and 3 bases from J, the junction kept 5 bases outside the gene matches. CDR3 length: 15 amino acids. Germline loops: CDR1 SGHVS, CDR2 FQNEAQ. CDR3 in DNA: TGTGCCAGCAGCTTCGGACAGGGGGTCATCTACGAGCAGTACTTC. It translates to CASSFGQGVIYEQYF.

The chain combines TRBV6-1 with TRBJ1-5, with unresolved D. The CDR3 loop spans 17 amino acids. Trimming removed 3 bases from V and 0 bases from J, with 15 bases in between. CDR1 and CDR2 (germline): MNHNS, SASEGT. CDR3 amino acids: CASSDLGLAYSNQPQHF. In DNA, the CDR3 is TGTGCCAGCAGTGATCTGGGTTTAGCTTATAGCAATCAGCCCCAGCATTTT.

The rearrangement links TRBV6-1 to TRBJ2-1, with TRBD2 matching over 10 bases. The CDR3 is made up of 14 amino acids. Losses at the gene ends were 3 bases for V and 6 bases for J; bases not matched to a gene: 2. Germline V CDR1 and CDR2: MNHNS, SASEGT. For the CDR3, the DNA is TGTGCCAGCAGTGACTTAGCGGGAGGCAATGAGCAGTTCTTC. This encodes CASSDLAGGNEQFF.

This clone came up a few times. The rearrangement uses TRBV5-6 and TRBJ1-1; the D is unclear. Trimming pared 3 bases from V and 4 bases from J, leaving 10 bases between. The germline V gene encodes CDR1 SGHDT and CDR2 YYEEEE. The CDR3 runs 13 residues. CDR3 loop: CASSSGVGTEAFF. CDR3 in DNA: TGTGCCAGCAGCTCCGGGGTTGGCACTGAAGCTTTCTTT. Based on the CDR3 plus reference TRBV5-6 and TRBJ1-1, the full variable domain is DAGVTQSPTHLIKTRGQQVTLRCSPKSGHDTVSWYQQALGQGPQFIFQYYEEEERQRGNFPDRFSGHQFPNYSSELNVNALLLGDSALYLCASSSGVGTEAFFGQGTRLTVV.

The chain couples TRBV4-1 to TRBJ2-1, with a possible D match to TRBD1 (6 bases). V lost 1 base to trimming and J lost 3 bases, with 7 bases between them. Germline assignment: CDR1 MGHRA and CDR2 YSYEKL. CDR3 length: 14 residues. Here the CDR3 reads CASSQGTVYNEQFF. In DNA form, the CDR3 reads TGCGCCAGCAGCCAAGGGACAGTCTACAATGAGCAGTTCTTC.

V and J are TRBV19 and TRBJ2-5, with D perhaps matching TRBD2 (5 bases). The CDR3 sequence is 14 residues long. Germline CDR1 LNHDA, CDR2 SQIVND (reference sequence). V dropped 5 bases and J dropped 5 bases, with 15 bases sitting between them. The CDR3 bases are TGTGCCAGTAGTGGGATACTAGGTGGCGAGACCCAGTACTTC. Protein: CASSGILGGETQYF.

The rearrangement uses TRBV29-1 and TRBJ2-3, with 9 bases fitting TRBD1. The CDR3 spans 13 residues. Germline assignment: CDR1 SQVTM and CDR2 ANQGSEA. CDR3 protein: CSGRTGDTDTQYF. DNA for the CDR3: TGCAGTGGGAGGACAGGGGACACAGATACGCAGTATTTT.

The V gene is TRBV6-1, the J gene TRBJ2-3; 9 bases align to TRBD1. The CDR3 is made up of 15 amino acids. Germline values: CDR1 MNHNS, CDR2 SASEGT. Germline trimming cut 10 bases from V and 2 bases from J; bases unmatched to any gene: 10. The CDR3 coding sequence is TGTGCCATCACTGACGGACAGGGGCACACAGATACGCAGTATTTT. Translated: CAITDGQGHTDTQYF.

This clone was found a few times. V usage is TRBV29-1 and J usage is TRBJ2-3, with D tentatively TRBD2 (6 bases). Germline assignment: CDR1 SQVTM and CDR2 ANQGSEA. Trimming removed 6 bases at V and 3 bases at J, with 25 bases between. CDR3 length: 17 amino acids. CDR3 sequence reads: CSVAAAGTPVGTDTQYF. Here the CDR3 DNA reads TGCAGCGTGGCAGCTGCGGGAACCCCGGTAGGGACAGATACGCAGTATTTT.

This sequence joins TRBV15 and TRBJ2-1, with a possible D match to TRBD2 (5 bases). Trimming removed 0 bases from V and 10 bases from J, with 10 bases in between. The germline gives CDR1 LNHNV, CDR2 YYDKDF (reference sequence). The CDR3 sequence is 13 residues long. CDR3 in DNA: TGTGCCACCAGCAGAGATCCGGAGGAAGAGCAGTTCTTC. This encodes CATSRDPEEEQFF.

The chain employs TRBV5-8 and TRBJ2-7; D gene unclear. Germline values: CDR1 SGHTS, CDR2 YDEGEE. V lost 0 bases and J lost 0, with 4 bases in between. This CDR3 is 13 amino acids long. The CDR3 DNA is TGTGCCAGCAGCTTGGACACCTCCTACGAGCAGTACTTC. This gives the protein CASSLDTSYEQYF.

Only one count was recorded for this clone. V and J are TRBV27 and TRBJ1-5; 7 positions match TRBD1. V shed 2 bases, J shed 9 bases, and the junction held 7 bases outside the gene matches. The CDR3 sequence is 14 residues long. Germline CDR1 and CDR2: MNHEY and SMNVEV (reference sequence). The CDR3 sequence: CASSLGRGVRPQHF. CDR3 nucleotide sequence: TGTGCCAGCAGTTTAGGCAGGGGGGTTCGGCCCCAGCATTTT.

The gene calls are TRBV6-5 and TRBJ1-4; D ambiguous. Germline V gene data show CDR1 as MNHEY and CDR2 as SVGAGI. This CDR3 region has 16 residues. V lost 4 bases and J 7 bases, leaving 19 bases between the germline ends. The CDR3 DNA reads TGTGCCAGCAGTTCCATTTCCGACCCGGCGGGTGAAAAACTGTTTTTT. This sequence encodes CASSSISDPAGEKLFF.

This chain uses TRBV5-6 with TRBJ2-3; 10 nucleotides agree with TRBD2. The CDR3 has 18 residues. Germline values: CDR1 SGHDT, CDR2 YYEEEE. V gave up 4 bases and J gave up 0 bases; unmatched junction bases: 11. The CDR3 loop reads CASSLSLAGASSTDTQYF. For the CDR3, the DNA is TGTGCCAGCAGCCTGAGCCTAGCGGGGGCCTCTAGCACAGATACGCAGTATTTT.

The table lists this clone with a few counts. The V call is TRBV6-4, the J call TRBJ2-6, with 9 positions matching TRBD1. J was trimmed by 0 bases and V by 3 bases; bases with no gene match: 0. Germline CDR1 reads MRHNA; CDR2 reads SNTAGT. The CDR3 covers 16 residues. The CDR3 loop reads CASSEGQGSGANVLTF. In nucleotides, the CDR3 is TGTGCCAGCAGTGAGGGACAGGGCTCTGGGGCCAACGTCCTGACTTTC.